This T cell receptor beta chain stems from a study of T cell responses to AZD1222 COVID-19 vaccine. Using immunoSEQ multiplex PCR, the repertoire was profiled, and TCRdb retains in-frame clones only, with some absent. Found here are 100,000 to 150,000 clones, more than 70% of them singletons; the top ten hold less than 2%. A remark on this clone: Its antigen is not known.

Germline-derived CDR1 and CDR2 are MGHRA and YSYEKL. With V trimmed by 6 bases and J by 3 bases, 8 bases remained unmatched. The CDR3 has 15 amino acids. Broader study findings: In all cases, repertoires were sampled only after the peak T cell response. There were mostly white British donors and more females than males, and clonal diversity was possibly underestimated. Spike regions recognized by vaccine-associated CD4 TCRs spanned the protein, led by 160-218 and 743-854. Baseline seropositives among AZD1222 recipients totaled only five to seven.

The chain has TRBV4-1 and TRBJ2-1, with TRBD1 matching 7 bases. Material: peripheral blood, obtained on day 0 of AZD1222 vaccination. The source is an adult in good health. Here the CDR3 DNA reads TGCGCCAGCAGGGAGACAGGGAATCACTACAATGAGCAGTTCTTC. Residues: CASRETGNHYNEQFF.